These 6 T cell receptor beta chains share one sample of origin, sequenced in a study of cytomegalovirus exposure and HLA in healthy donors. PCR amplification relied on 60 Vbeta primers (plus 13 Jbeta primers). Data came from immunoSEQ multiplex PCR; TCRdb stores just in-frame clones and leaves some out. The table lists under 130,000 clones, about 78% of them singletons, with 1.3% in the top ten. The sample taken for sequencing was PBMCs. The origin of the receptors is a man aged 30 to 45 in good health and CMV-seronegative.

The J gene is TRBJ2-1, the V gene TRBV5-4; 8 nucleotides align to TRBD1. Trimming removed 6 bases from V and 3 bases from J; junction bases left unmatched: 5. Germline V CDR1 and CDR2: SGHNT, YYREEE (reference sequence). The CDR3 sequence is 14 residues long. The CDR3 bases are TGTGCCAGCACCGGGACAGGAAGCTACAATGAGCAGTTCTTC. This encodes CASTGTGSYNEQFF.

The chain uses TRBV19 and TRBJ1-1; 7 positions match TRBD1. This CDR3 is built from 16 residues. With V trimmed by 7 bases and J by 3 bases, 14 bases remained unmatched. Germline CDR1 LNHDA, CDR2 SQIVND (reference sequence). The CDR3 nucleotides are TGTGCCAGTACCCCATGGGCGGCAGGGGGTTACACTGAAGCTTTCTTT. It translates to CASTPWAAGGYTEAFF.

The CDR3 coding sequence is TGCGCCAGCAGCGGAGGGGTAGGGACAGGGTCCGGAAACACCATATATTTT. It encodes CASSGGVGTGSGNTIYF. V is TRBV5-1 and J is TRBJ1-3; TRBD1 aligns across 9 bases. This CDR3 comprises 17 residues. Germline-derived CDR1 and CDR2 are SGHRS and YFSETQ. V dropped 4 bases and J dropped 4; count of bases not matched to a gene: 12.

This clone was counted a single time. This chain links TRBV7-2 with TRBJ1-2; TRBD1 is a possible D gene (5 bases). Germline V CDR1 and CDR2: SGHTA, FQGNSA. V was pared by 2 bases and J by 0 bases, with 10 bases between. The CDR3 covers 15 residues. The CDR3 DNA sequence: TGTGCCAGCAGCTTACTCAGGGTAGCTAACTATGGCTACACCTTC. Translation gives CASSLLRVANYGYTF. The full variable domain, completed using reference TRBV7-2 and TRBJ1-2, is GAGVSQSPSNKVTEKGKDVELRCDPISGHTALYWYRQSLGQGLEFLIYFQGNSAPDKSGLPSDRFSAERTGGSVSTLTIQRTQQEDSAVYLCASSLLRVANYGYTFGSGTRLTVV.

V and J are TRBV30 and TRBJ1-1, with 9 bases matching TRBD1. The germline V gene has CDR1 GTSNPN and CDR2 SVGIG (reference sequence). With 2 bases clipped from V and 11 bases from J, the junction kept 12 bases outside the gene matches. The CDR3 contains 14 residues. This CDR3 is CAWSTTGGSVRAFF. The CDR3 region has the DNA TGTGCCTGGAGTACCACAGGGGGCTCAGTTCGTGCTTTCTTT.

CDR3 loop: CASSRNSGQSYEQYF. CDR3 sequence (DNA): TGTGCCAGCAGCCGGAACTCGGGACAGTCCTACGAGCAGTACTTC. The chain employs TRBV7-2 and TRBJ2-7; 7 bases match TRBD1. CDR3 length: 15 amino acids. J lost 1 base, V lost 5 bases, and 8 bases had no gene match. Germline assignment: CDR1 SGHTA and CDR2 FQGNSA.